This TCR delta chain was recorded in a study of Vδ1+ human thymocytes. Study results and caveats: Thymic TRG and TRD repertoires appeared highly polyclonal.

The CDR3 sequence is 23 residues long. J was trimmed by 3 bases and V by 3 bases; bases with no gene match: 25. Germline V gives CDR1 TSWWSYY, CDR2 QGS. About this clone: Its antigen is unidentified.

RNA was extracted from the cells and then reverse transcribed. CDR3 amplicons came from multiplex PCR with pooled V-gene forward and constant-region reverse primers. TCRdb repeated clone calling on the multiplex PCR reads with CATT. The top ten clones hold roughly 0.25% of a sample with about 75,000 delta-chain clones, roughly a third of them seen once. This clonotype originated in a boy in the first two years of life who had congenital heart surgery. The chain couples TRDV1 to TRDJ1; 13 nucleotides agree with TRDD3. Sequenced material: Vdelta1+ gamma-delta thymocytes from the thymus. Subset defined: FACS-sorted CD3+ TCRalphabeta- TCRVdelta1+ TCRVdelta2- thymocytes. CDR3 in amino acids: CALGEVPLPTTHTGGYVPDKLIF. The CDR3 DNA is TGTGCTCTTGGGGAGGTACCCCTTCCTACAACTCATACTGGGGGATACGTACCCGATAAACTCATCTTT.